This record concerns one T cell receptor beta chain sequence. Using RNA transcripts as the source, TCR beta CDR3 regions were amplified. In the first-round RT-PCR of the TCR CDR3, the HTBI primer set was used. TCRdb processed the multiplex PCR reads anew with MiXCR; each CDR3 protein has one entry. The sample lists hundreds of thousands of distinct CDR3 sequences, less than 30% occurring once. The entry originates in a study of T cells in Graves' hyperthyroidism and ophthalmopathy. Trimming stripped 6 bases from V and 2 bases from J, with 14 bases between. Looked up from germline, CDR1 is DFQATT and CDR2 is SNEGSKA (reference sequence). The CDR3 contains 13 residues.

The rearrangement joins TRBV20-1 to TRBJ2-7; possibly TRBD2 for D (6 bases). This clonotype was obtained from a man in his forties with Graves' hyperthyroidism that later progressed to Graves' ophthalmopathy. The sample consisted of blood. Written as DNA, the CDR3 is TGCAGTGCAACGGGACTCACTCCCTACGAGCAGTACTTC. Translated, it gives CSATGLTPYEQYF.